The clone carrying this T cell receptor beta chain was seen many times. No antigen is known for it. This sample's TCRbeta library carried unique molecular identifier barcodes. MiXCR, run by TCRdb on the PCR reads, gives a single entry per CDR3 protein. The sample contains over 150,000 distinct CDR3 sequences, around 10% of which appear only once. These data belong to a study of T-cell reconstitution after alpha-beta-depleted transplantation in children. Findings and caveats of the study: The main origin of T-cell counts and diversity one year after transplant was newly produced T cells. Alpha-beta T cells present about two months after transplant were reported to originate from several hundred expanded graft clones.

The CDR3 has 14 residues. V lost 5 bases to trimming and J lost 2 bases, with 12 bases between them. The sequences come from PBMCs, collected before TCRalphabeta/CD19-depleted stem cell transplant. The chain links TRBV12-3 or TRBV12-4 to TRBJ1-1; D gene unclear. The TCR comes from a boy aged 2 to 10 with acute myeloid leukemia, due to receive a stem cell transplant. This CDR3 reads CASSTPPGNTEAFF. DNA for the CDR3: TGTGCCAGCAGTACCCCCCCCGGAAACACTGAAGCTTTCTTT.